This T cell receptor beta chain was profiled in a study of Graves' ophthalmopathy and Graves' hyperthyroidism. Ineligible for inclusion were patients with other autoimmune diseases, uncontrolled infections, pregnancy or lactation. Diagnosis used clinical symptoms, serum thyroxine, TRAb, thyroid ultrasound and orbital computed tomography. Isolation of PBMCs was performed using 9 to 10 ml of fresh peripheral blood. About this clonotype itself: Its antigen remains unknown.

Study-wide points: Ophthalmopathy progression cases were predicted by the model with 60% to 71% sensitivity and 72.22% specificity.

Amplification from RNA transcripts yielded the TCR beta CDR3 regions. In the first round, RT-PCR was carried out with HTBI primers, and a multiplex PCR formed the second round. TCRdb recomputed calls from the multiplex PCR reads with MiXCR, one row per CDR3 protein. The table shows under 800,000 distinct CDR3 sequences, with approximately 22% occurring only once. The TCR was taken from a woman under 30 with stable Graves' hyperthyroidism. Some clones in this sample may be carry-over from other donors' samples. The specimen sequenced was peripheral blood.

This CDR3 reads CASSLIGAAQPQHF. For the CDR3, the DNA is TGTGCCAGCAGCTTAATCGGCGCCGCCCAGCCCCAGCATTTT. This rearrangement joins TRBV7-8 to TRBJ1-5; D unclear. V was trimmed by 2 bases and J by 7 bases, leaving 12 bases between them. Per germline, CDR1 SGHVS and CDR2 FQNEAQ. CDR3 length equals 14 residues.